This TCR beta chain comes out of a study of tumor-infiltrating lymphocytes in primary liver carcinoma. In the study overall: The study included patients who were men and women aged 30 to 69 years. Measuring about 4.2 to 11 cm across, the tumors were staged as T1-T3 N0M0.

Production of TCR beta cDNA used roughly 0.55 ug total RNA together with a constant-region primer. Three nested multiplex PCR rounds of slightly modified ARM-PCR generated TCR beta libraries. The first two PCR rounds, approximately 11 cycles each, used TRBV1-TRBV30 forward primers and a C-beta reverse primer. In TCRdb, the multiplex PCR reads were re-called with MiXCR into one record per CDR3 protein. The table lists 310,000 or so distinct CDR3 sequences, almost 60% of them singletons, with 17% in the top ten. Germline V gene lookup returns CDR1 SQVTM and CDR2 ANQGSEA. Trimming took off 6 bases at V and 6 bases at J, with 20 bases between the two ends. The CDR3 spans 14 residues. Points on this clonotype: Its antigen is currently unknown.

General study results and limits: The study found tumor-adjacent and tumor-blood pairs overlapped less than tumor region pairs.

Germline DNA was also extracted, and blood RNA derived from unsorted whole blood. Chronic HBV infection, untreated so far, was present in the patients. V usage is TRBV29-1 and J usage is TRBJ1-2; D possibly corresponds to TRBD1 (6 bases). The clonotype comes from a woman aged 25 to 39 with primary liver carcinoma and hepatitis B virus infection. Material for sequencing was peripheral blood. The CDR3 DNA reads as TGCAGCGTACGGGGAGGCAGGGGAGGAAATGGCTACACCTTC. The encoded protein is CSVRGGRGGNGYTF.